The sequence of this T cell receptor (beta chain) was determined in a study of human T cells and chemical hapten exposure (dated by TCRdb to the early 2020s). Study-level background: For sensitization, 2% DPC in acetone was applied to an approximately 2 cm by approximately 2 cm area of upper inner arm skin. Throughout the study period of roughly five months, patients also received therapeutic DPC doses to the scalp every week. Patch testing was done on the upper back using Finn chambers containing 0.01% DPC, and results were scored after 6 days according to International Contact Dermatitis Research Group standards. The patient cohort, mostly female, included alopecia areata with under or over 50% scalp involvement, alopecia totalis and alopecia universalis. Libraries were combined into a pool for sequencing, and differences in TCR yield between samples came mainly from small differences in library volumes within the pool. Peripheral blood TCR repertoire changes were tracked in vivo in alopecia patients during primary and secondary sensitization to the hapten diphenylcyclopropenone (DPC). Blood samples were taken from patients before sensitization (week 0) and at 2, 6 and about 24 weeks after DPC sensitization. Under 30 alopecia patients gave blood for TCR sequencing at one to four time points (pre-sensitization, 2, 6 and 24 weeks).

The CDR3 sequence holds 16 residues, the cysteine and phenylalanine included. The entry retains the CDR3 DNA only, 48 bases that are in frame from base 1. CDR1 and CDR2, per the germline V gene, are SGDLS and YYNGEE. V lost 7 bases and J lost 0 bases; the stretch between them is 20 bases long. This clonotype was detected a few times. No antigen is known for it. Nothing much larger sits one base from this clone, and base qualities are not available. Library prep was done by RACE. Sequencing relied on a NextSeq 500. Library preparation attached unique molecular identifiers to individual cDNA molecules for quantitative, reproducible TCR counting. Each blood RNA sample was used to sequence both TCR alpha and TCR beta chains. As for how the authors treated the data: A median of about 100,000 TCRs per sample was observed, with a range of about 20,000 to 750,000. V, J and CDR3 annotation of the TCR reads was carried out using the Decombinator software suite. To make PS versus PT1 abundance plots, every sample was subsampled to the same number of TCRs (28,000). Expanded TCRs were defined as absent before sensitization and observed at least eight times at the 2-week time point. Using fastp trimming at Q25 and MiXCR clonotype assembly, TCRdb reanalyzed the public sequencing data and kept in-frame beta chains. Here each entry gathers all rows of one CDR3 protein and keeps the most common genes and DNA. TCRdb's processing, not the study's, gives the V and J calls here. The sample table holds about 260,000 distinct CDR3 sequences, of which approximately 8.6% were seen once. Approximately 2.3% of the sample goes to the ten largest clones.

Overall study results and their limits: A positive correlation was found between the number of PT1 expanded TCRs and patch test score, with significance reached at thresholds 8, 16 and 32 but not 4. Because every patient had alopecia, a presumed autoimmune disease, the patients' immune response might differ from that of healthy individuals. Repeated subsampling changed both the strength of the expansion versus patch-test correlation and the threshold at which that correlation became significant. Compared with pre-sensitization or healthy control sets, expanded TCRs formed significantly more large CDR3 similarity clusters, which is consistent with antigen-driven responses. DPC sensitization did not change how many TCRs were above 1 in 1000 frequency, and no evidence was found of alterations in global repertoire structure.

Sample time point, as interpreted from the label and publication: pre-sensitization, week 0. The sample's treatment or condition label is to be understood as: therapeutic diphenylcyclopropenone sensitization with weekly scalp DPC. Blood at each patch-test visit was drawn before the patch test was applied. Patients were eligible if aged 18 to 70, diagnosed with alopecia and judged suitable for DPC therapy, and pregnant patients were excluded. Total RNA was extracted from unfractionated whole blood collected in Tempus Blood RNA tubes. The source is a middle-aged woman with alopecia areata. Some clones in this sample may be carry-over from other donors' samples. Sample: whole blood, taken in connection with sensitization to the hapten diphenylcyclopropenone (DPC). This sequence uses TRBV9 and TRBJ2-7, with the D gene too uncertain to name. The CDR3 region has the sequence CASGSSAHLSSYEQYF. Here is the DNA: TGTGCCAGCGGTTCTTCGGCCCACCTAAGCTCCTACGAGCAGTACTTC.